This T cell receptor beta chain was identified during a study of Ad26.COV2.S vaccination and SARS-CoV-2 variants. V was clipped by 5 bases and J by 4 bases, with 8 bases between them. CDR1 is MDHEN and CDR2 is SYDVKM in the germline V gene. This CDR3 region has 12 residues. The protocol was immunoSEQ multiplex PCR, while the TCRdb copy is restricted to in-frame clones and leaves out a portion. The table includes under 550,000 clones, 70% to 90% detected once. The treatment: about 20 received Ad26.COV2.S at low or high dose, single or two shots; about 5 received placebo; per-sample allocation not given. Material that was analyzed had been drawn on day 63 after the first vaccine or placebo injection.

The chain uses TRBV28 and TRBJ1-1; unclear D gene. This sample comprised peripheral blood, obtained in a trial of Ad26.COV2.S vaccine versus placebo. The source is a person aged 18-60 years who received the Ad26.COV2.S COVID-19 vaccine or a placebo. The CDR3 protein is CASSTPSTEAFF. The CDR3 DNA is TGTGCCAGCAGTACCCCGAGCACTGAAGCTTTCTTT.